This TCR beta chain appears in the sequencing data of a study of early stage breast cancer tumors (dated by TCRdb to about 2017). About the investigation overall: Of the 15 to 20 invasive breast tumors, approximately 11 were found to be estrogen receptor-positive, progesterone receptor-positive and HER2-negative. Across all samples, 2,500,000 or so templates representing roughly 1 million unique clonotypes were detected. Of the approximately 12 ER+/PR+/HER2- tumors, eight were classified as invasive ductal carcinomas and four as invasive lobular carcinomas. The average read coverage per sample was about 10-fold.

Dicing about 19-55 mg of tumor tissue typically produced more than 3 ug of DNA. The study profiled bulk TCR beta-chain repertoires in matched peripheral blood, tumor and adjacent normal breast tissue taken from around 15 patients with early-stage breast cancer. Following resection, visually identified tumor tissue was excised and transferred into prechilled RNAlater. Tumor tissue (roughly 18-50 mg) was diced and then homogenized with a TissueLyser II in RLTplus buffer containing beta-mercaptoethanol and antifoaming agent. The Qiagen AllPrep DNA/RNA Mini kit was used to extract genomic DNA. Every sample was amplified as two independent genomic DNA replicates, using 0.5 ug for blood and roughly 1.6 ug for tumor or normal breast. Following the manufacturer's instructions, the ImmunoSeq Intro kit was used to carry out TCRB sequencing on genomic DNA. For absolute quantification, the roughly 32-cycle multiplex PCR included proprietary primers along with spike-in control sequences. An 87-bp fragment spanning the CDR3 and flanking V and J genes was sequenced with single-end 150-bp reads. Each lane of an Illumina MiSeq running version 3.0 chemistry carried seven multiplexed samples, with two replicates apiece. The authors processed their data as follows. Raw data were processed by the vendor's proprietary pipeline, with both replicates merged into one result per sample. Productive rearrangements sharing the V-gene family, CDR3 amino acid sequence and J-gene segment were defined as clonotypes. Clonality was computed as 1 minus the normalized Shannon entropy (Pielou evenness) of TCRB abundances. To estimate T cell density, the total number of templates was divided by the input cell count, which was inferred from how much DNA went in. Total repertoire diversity and clonality were estimated with Recon using default parameters. Clonotypes with over 0.1% abundance in tumor and at least 32-fold higher abundance in tumor than in normal breast were defined as tumor-enriched. The immuneACCESS repertoire file appears here via TCRdb, limited to in-frame rearrangements. These files lack a portion of the clones; in checked studies, under half of the deficit traces to unresolved V genes, and the cause of the others is not known. From that table come the V and J calls and clone size; the DNA was used to work out D and trimming. Across this sample there are about 10,000 clones, with 66% seen only once. Of the sample, 7% to 9% is held by the ten largest clones.

What the study reported, not specific to this receptor: Because the cohort was small, analysis by tumor subtype was not possible. Tumors showed approximately 2.4-fold higher T cell density and higher clonality than adjacent normal breast tissue. Chain pairing and functional markers such as CD4, CD8 and FOXP3 were not captured by bulk genomic DNA sequencing of unsorted cells. Enriched TCRB sequences shared across patients were found to be mostly commonly generated sequences that were unlikely to play an important role in the tumor microenvironment. Repertoires from blood and normal breast were more alike than repertoires from blood and tumor, and in about 85% of the 16 patients, comparing each tissue with blood separated tumor from normal.

V and J lose 1 base and 8 bases, and a span of 11 bases separates them. The CDR3 goes from the cysteine to the phenylalanine over 14 residues. Just the 42-base CDR3 DNA is kept, in frame starting at base 1. As encoded in the germline V gene, CDR1 is SGHVS while CDR2 is FNYEAQ. A note on this clone: What antigen it recognizes has not been identified. Base qualities are not at hand, and no much larger clone is one base apart.

Recombination joined TRBV7-6 with TRBJ1-4; the D gene lacks a confident call. The origin of this receptor is a person aged 45 to 59 with breast cancer. The sample consisted of breast tumor tissue. The nucleotide sequence reads TGTGCCAGCAGCTTAGGTCAGTGGGAGGAAAAACTGTTTTTT. It encodes CASSLGQWEEKLFF.